What follows describes a single T cell receptor beta chain. This record belongs to a study of blood T cell repertoires in COVID-19. Study-level information: In each case, the material was cDNA or gDNA derived from T cells, B-cell-depleted T cells, or PBMCs.

Generated by immunoSEQ multiplex PCR, the TCRdb table keeps only in-frame clones and is missing some. The data contain about 130,000 clones, about 72% of them singletons. The CDR3 runs to 13 residues. Germline V lookup: CDR1 SNHLY, CDR2 FYNNEI. V lost 8 bases, J lost 1 base, and 4 bases stayed unmatched. The receptor's source is a woman aged 70-85 years with acute or convalescent COVID-19. Material for sequencing was peripheral blood. The chain combines TRBV2 with TRBJ2-7; 8 nucleotides align to TRBD2. This chain's CDR3 is CASLLAGSYEQYF. The CDR3 DNA is TGTGCCAGCCTTCTAGCGGGTTCCTACGAGCAGTACTTC.